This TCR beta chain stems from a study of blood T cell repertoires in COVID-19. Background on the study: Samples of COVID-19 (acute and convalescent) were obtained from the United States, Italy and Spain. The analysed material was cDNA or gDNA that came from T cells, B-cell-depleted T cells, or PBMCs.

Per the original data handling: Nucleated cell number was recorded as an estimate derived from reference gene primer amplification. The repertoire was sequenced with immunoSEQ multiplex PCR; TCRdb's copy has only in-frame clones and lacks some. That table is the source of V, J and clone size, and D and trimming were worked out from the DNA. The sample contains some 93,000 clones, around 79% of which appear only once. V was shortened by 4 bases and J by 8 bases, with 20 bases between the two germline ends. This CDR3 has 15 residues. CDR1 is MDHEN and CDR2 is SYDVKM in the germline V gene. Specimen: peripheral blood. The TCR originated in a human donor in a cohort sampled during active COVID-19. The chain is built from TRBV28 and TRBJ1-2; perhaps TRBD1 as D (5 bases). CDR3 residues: CASSSTWGEGSGYTF. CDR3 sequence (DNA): TGTGCCAGCAGTTCCACCTGGGGGGAAGGAAGCGGCTACACCTTC.